Presented here are 13 T cell receptor beta chains from one specimen sequenced in a study of shared clonotypes between healthy human individuals (dated by TCRdb to 2019 to 2021). Receptor libraries were prepared by the immunoSEQ multiplex PCR assay. This is the immuneACCESS table as TCRdb keeps it, with only in-frame sequences that have V and J called. A part of the clones is gone; compared with another copy, unresolved V genes explain less than half, and the rest is unexplained. This sample is represented by roughly 1,500,000 clones; 98% of them were singletons. 0.3% to 0.45% of the sample belongs to the ten largest clones. The sample taken for sequencing was naive CD4+ T cells sorted from blood. The sample's cell subset or site label, in plain terms: CD45RA+ positively selected. These receptors all come from a man aged 25 to 45 in good health.

The rearrangement uses TRBV5-8 and TRBJ1-1; D remains unclear. The V and J ends lost 9 bases and 0 bases respectively, with 18 bases between them. The CDR3 runs 15 residues. The germline CDR1 and CDR2 sequences are SGHTS and YDEGEE. This CDR3 is CATRRRFQMNTEAFF. The CDR3 DNA is TGTGCCACCAGGCGGCGGTTCCAAATGAACACTGAAGCTTTCTTT.

CDR3: CASSPGGRHEQYF. The CDR3 coding sequence is TGTGCCAGCAGCCCAGGGGGCAGGCACGAGCAGTACTTC. The J gene is TRBJ2-7, the V gene TRBV7-2; 8 positions match TRBD1. The V segment lost 5 bases and the J segment 5 bases; nucleotides outside the gene matches: 5. In germline, CDR1 is SGHTA, CDR2 FQGNSA. This CDR3 is built from 13 residues.

As regards this clone: This specimen includes other DNA sequences encoding the same CDR3. The chain carries TRBV5-4 and TRBJ2-7; D possibly corresponds to TRBD1 (5 bases). CDR3 length: 13 amino acids. CDR1 and CDR2 from the germline V gene are SGHNT and YYREEE (reference sequence). The V gene lost 0 bases and the J gene lost 3 bases, with 7 bases spanning the gap. The CDR3 DNA sequence: TGTGCCAGCAGCTTGGGACAGCTCTACGAGCAGTACTTC. Translating gives CASSLGQLYEQYF.

The chain couples TRBV7-3 to TRBJ2-1, with 9 bases fitting TRBD2. Germline CDR1 SGHTA, CDR2 FQGTGA. V shed 5 bases, J shed 10 bases, and the junction held 9 bases outside the gene matches. The CDR3 consists of 14 residues. CDR3 in amino acids: CASSEAPSGGEQFF. The CDR3, as DNA: TGTGCCAGCAGCGAAGCCCCCAGCGGGGGGGAGCAGTTCTTC. The whole variable domain, filled in from reference TRBV7-3 and TRBJ2-1, reads GAGVSQTPSNKVTEKGKYVELRCDPISGHTALYWYRQSLGQGPEFLIYFQGTGAADDSGLPNDRFFAVRPEGSVSTLKIQRTERGDSAVYLCASSEAPSGGEQFFGPGTRLTVL.

The chain employs TRBV19 and TRBJ2-3, with D tentatively TRBD2 (5 bases). CDR3 length equals 13 residues. The V gene lost 3 bases and the J gene lost 10 bases, with 14 bases spanning the gap. The germline V gene has CDR1 LNHDA and CDR2 SQIVND (reference sequence). The CDR3 spells CASSIARGSAQYF. The CDR3 DNA sequence: TGTGCCAGTAGTATCGCTAGAGGGAGTGCGCAGTATTTT.

This chain links TRBV27 with TRBJ2-7, with a tentative D call TRBD1 (7 bases). CDR1 and CDR2 (germline): MNHEY, SMNVEV (reference sequence). This CDR3 spans 13 amino acids. V was shortened by 6 bases and J by 4 bases, with 13 bases between the two germline ends. This CDR3 is CASRSTGRYEQYF. CDR3 sequence (DNA): TGTGCCAGCAGATCGACAGGGAGGTACGAGCAGTACTTC.

The chain carries TRBV9 and TRBJ1-3, with D unclear. The CDR3 is made up of 16 amino acids. Germline V CDR1 and CDR2: SGDLS, YYNGEE. The V and J ends lost 2 bases and 4 bases respectively, with 16 bases between them. The CDR3 sequence: CASSVSGVVSGNTIYF. CDR3 sequence (DNA): TGTGCCAGCAGCGTCTCGGGAGTCGTGTCCGGAAACACCATATATTTT.

This chain connects TRBV18 to TRBJ1-4; TRBD1 is a possible D gene (5 bases). CDR1 and CDR2 (germline): KGHSH, LQKENI. The CDR3 sequence is 15 residues long. V was cut by 3 bases and J by 7 bases, with 15 bases left in between. Here the CDR3 reads CASSPTPRGPEKLFF. CDR3 nucleotide sequence: TGTGCCAGCTCACCTACGCCCCGGGGACCTGAAAAACTGTTTTTT.

This clone was recorded only once. The V call is TRBV13, the J call TRBJ2-7; D is undetermined. The CDR3 extends over 15 amino acids. V gave up 5 bases and J gave up 3 bases, with 17 bases separating them. CDR1 is PRHDT, CDR2 FYEKMQ, per germline (reference sequence). The CDR3 here is CASSISGLEFYEQYF. The CDR3 coding sequence is TGTGCCAGCAGCATAAGTGGTCTAGAGTTCTACGAGCAGTACTTC.

The chain joins TRBV6-5 to TRBJ2-6; D is unclear. V lost 10 bases, J lost 2 bases, and 15 bases lay in between. CDR3 length equals 15 residues. The germline gives CDR1 MNHEY, CDR2 SVGAGI. The CDR3 nucleotides read TGTGCCATCTTCGGGTTTTCCGCTGGGGCCAACGTCCTGACTTTC. This encodes CAIFGFSAGANVLTF.

This chain links TRBV10-1 with TRBJ1-5, with D hard to call. CDR3 length: 15 residues. Trimming removed 4 bases at V and 0 bases at J, with 10 bases between. The germline V gene encodes CDR1 WNHNN and CDR2 SYGVQD (reference sequence). CDR3: CASSAILYSNQPQHF. DNA for the CDR3: TGCGCCAGCAGTGCCATCCTCTATAGCAATCAGCCCCAGCATTTT.

V usage is TRBV11-3 and J usage is TRBJ2-5; D is possibly TRBD1 (6 bases). CDR3 size: 16 residues. Germline V gene lookup returns CDR1 SGHNT and CDR2 YENEEA. V was shortened by 2 bases and J by 2 bases, with 15 bases between the two germline ends. The CDR3 reads CASSLTGFGLQETQYF. The CDR3 DNA follows: TGTGCCAGCAGCTTAACAGGGTTTGGGTTACAAGAGACCCAGTACTTC.

The V gene is TRBV5-1, the J gene TRBJ2-1; tentatively, D is TRBD1 (6 bases). The length of the CDR3 is 17 residues. V shed 0 bases and J shed 8 bases, with 21 bases lying between them. Germline assignment: CDR1 SGHRS and CDR2 YFSETQ. CDR3 protein: CASSLVGLASGDYEQFF. The CDR3 coding sequence is TGCGCCAGCAGCTTGGTTGGGTTGGCGTCAGGGGATTATGAGCAGTTCTTC. The full variable domain, completed using reference TRBV5-1 and TRBJ2-1, is KAGVTQTPRYLIKTRGQQVTLSCSPISGHRSVSWYQQTPGQGLQFLFEYFSETQRNKGNFPGRFSGRQFSNSRSEMNVSTLELGDSALYLCASSLVGLASGDYEQFFGPGTRLTVL.